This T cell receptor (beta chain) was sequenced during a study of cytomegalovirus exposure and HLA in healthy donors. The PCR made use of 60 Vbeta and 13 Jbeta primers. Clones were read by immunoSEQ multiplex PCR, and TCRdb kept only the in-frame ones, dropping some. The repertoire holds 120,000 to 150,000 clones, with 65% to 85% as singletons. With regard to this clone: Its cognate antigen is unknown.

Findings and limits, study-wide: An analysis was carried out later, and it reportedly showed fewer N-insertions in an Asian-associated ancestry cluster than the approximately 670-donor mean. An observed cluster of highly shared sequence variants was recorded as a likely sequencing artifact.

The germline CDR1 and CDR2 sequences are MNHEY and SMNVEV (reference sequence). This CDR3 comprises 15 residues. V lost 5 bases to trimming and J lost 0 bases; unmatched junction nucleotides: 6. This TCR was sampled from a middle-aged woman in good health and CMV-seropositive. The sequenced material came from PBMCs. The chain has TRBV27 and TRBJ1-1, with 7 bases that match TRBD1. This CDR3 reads CASSTLQGMNTEAFF. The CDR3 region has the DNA TGTGCCAGCAGTACACTACAGGGGATGAACACTGAAGCTTTCTTT.